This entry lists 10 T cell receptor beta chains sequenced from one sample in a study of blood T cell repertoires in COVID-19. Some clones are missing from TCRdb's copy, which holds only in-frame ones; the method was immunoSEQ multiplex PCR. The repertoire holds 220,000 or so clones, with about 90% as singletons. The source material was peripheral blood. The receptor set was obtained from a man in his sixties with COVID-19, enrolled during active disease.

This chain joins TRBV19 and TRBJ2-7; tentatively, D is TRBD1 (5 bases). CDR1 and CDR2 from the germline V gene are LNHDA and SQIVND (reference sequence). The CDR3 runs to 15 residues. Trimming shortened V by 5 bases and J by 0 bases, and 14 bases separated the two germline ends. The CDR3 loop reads CASSVTGSSSYEQYF. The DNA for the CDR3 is TGTGCCAGTAGTGTAACAGGTTCCAGCTCCTACGAGCAGTACTTC.

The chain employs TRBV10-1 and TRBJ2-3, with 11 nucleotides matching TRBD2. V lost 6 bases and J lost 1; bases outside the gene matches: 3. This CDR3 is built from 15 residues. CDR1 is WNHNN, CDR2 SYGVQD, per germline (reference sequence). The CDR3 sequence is CASRPGLAGTDTQYF. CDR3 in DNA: TGCGCCAGCAGACCGGGACTAGCGGGCACAGATACGCAGTATTTT.

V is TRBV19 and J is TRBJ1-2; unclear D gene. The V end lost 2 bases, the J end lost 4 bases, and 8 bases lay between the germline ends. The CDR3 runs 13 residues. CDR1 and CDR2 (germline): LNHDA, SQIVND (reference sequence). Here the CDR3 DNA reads TGTGCCAGTAGTATAAACAGTCCCTATGGCTACACCTTC. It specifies CASSINSPYGYTF.

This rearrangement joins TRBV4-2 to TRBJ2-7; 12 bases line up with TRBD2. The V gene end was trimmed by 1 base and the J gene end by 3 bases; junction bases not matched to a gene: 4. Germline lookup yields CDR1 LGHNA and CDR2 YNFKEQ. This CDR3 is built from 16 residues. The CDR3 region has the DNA TGTGCCAGCAGCCAAGTGCTAGCGGGGGGGGACTACGAGCAGTACTTC. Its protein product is CASSQVLAGGDYEQYF.

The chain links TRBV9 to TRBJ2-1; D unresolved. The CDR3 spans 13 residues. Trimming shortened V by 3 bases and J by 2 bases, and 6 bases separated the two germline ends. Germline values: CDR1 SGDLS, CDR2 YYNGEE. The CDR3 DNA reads TGTGCCAGCAGCGGAGCCACCTACAATGAGCAGTTCTTC. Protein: CASSGATYNEQFF. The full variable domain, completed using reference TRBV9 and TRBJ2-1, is DSGVTQTPKHLITATGQRVTLRCSPRSGDLSVYWYQQSLDQGLQFLIQYYNGEERAKGNILERFSAQQFPDLHSELNLSSLELGDSALYFCASSGATYNEQFFGPGTRLTVL.

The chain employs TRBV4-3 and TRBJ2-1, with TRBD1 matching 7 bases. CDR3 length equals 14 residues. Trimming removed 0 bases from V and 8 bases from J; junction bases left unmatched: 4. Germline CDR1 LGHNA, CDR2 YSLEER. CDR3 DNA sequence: TGCGCCAGCAGCCAAGAGGGGACAGTGGATGAGCAGTTCTTC. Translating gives CASSQEGTVDEQFF.

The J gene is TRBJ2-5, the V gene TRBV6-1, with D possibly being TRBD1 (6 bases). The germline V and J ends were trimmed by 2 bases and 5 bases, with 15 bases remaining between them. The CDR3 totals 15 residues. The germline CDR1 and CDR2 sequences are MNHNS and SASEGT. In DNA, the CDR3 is TGTGCCAGCAGTGAATACGGGCAGGGGAGCGAGACCCAGTACTTC. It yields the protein CASSEYGQGSETQYF.

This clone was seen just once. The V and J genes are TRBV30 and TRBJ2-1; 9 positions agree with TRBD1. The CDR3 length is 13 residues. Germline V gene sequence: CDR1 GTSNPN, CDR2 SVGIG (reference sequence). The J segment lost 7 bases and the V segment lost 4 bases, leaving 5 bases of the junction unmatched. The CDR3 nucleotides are TGTGCCTGGAACAGGGGGCTTTGGAATGAGCAGTTCTTC. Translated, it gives CAWNRGLWNEQFF. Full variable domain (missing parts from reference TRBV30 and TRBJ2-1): SQTIHQWPATLVQPVGSPLSLECTVEGTSNPNLYWYRQAAGRGLQLLFYSVGIGQISSEVPQNLSASRPQDRQFILSSKKLLLSDSGFYLCAWNRGLWNEQFFGPGTRLTVL.

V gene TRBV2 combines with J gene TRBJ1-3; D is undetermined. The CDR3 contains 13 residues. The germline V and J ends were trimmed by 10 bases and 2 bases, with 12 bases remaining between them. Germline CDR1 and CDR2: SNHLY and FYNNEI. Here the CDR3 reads CATIQDTGNTIYF. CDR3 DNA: TGTGCCACAATTCAGGATACTGGAAACACCATATATTTT.

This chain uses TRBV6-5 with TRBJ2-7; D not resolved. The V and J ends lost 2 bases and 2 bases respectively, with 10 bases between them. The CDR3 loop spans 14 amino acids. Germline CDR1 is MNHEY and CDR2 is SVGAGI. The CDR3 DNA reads TGTGCCAGCAGTTACGGCCTGACTGCCTACGAGCAGTACTTC. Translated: CASSYGLTAYEQYF.